A selection of T cell receptor beta chains follows, all from one sample in a study of tumor-infiltrating lymphocytes in localized non-small cell lung cancer. Data came from immunoSEQ multiplex PCR; TCRdb stores just in-frame clones and leaves some out. This sample has 10,000 to 12,000 clones; around 63% occur once, and the top ten carry about 9.1%. The sample consisted of lung tumor tissue. The receptor set was obtained from a human donor with non-small cell lung cancer. Each CDR3 is given with its conserved first and last residue. The order of the fields is J gene, V gene, CDR3 protein.

>TRBJ1-2|TRBV6-5
CASMGGTHINGYTF
>TRBJ1-1|TRBV5-6
CASSLKQELEAFF
>TRBJ1-2|TRBV7-9
CASSLATNYGYTF
>TRBJ2-6|TRBV2
CASRVSGAGGANVLTF
>TRBJ2-6|TRBV27
CASSSLFGANVLTF
>TRBJ1-1|TRBV10-3
CAISGRDRNTEAFF
>TRBJ1-1|TRBV27
CASSSGGGTEAFF
>TRBJ2-1|TRBV7-2
CASSLVVGLAAGSYNEQFF
>TRBJ1-4|TRBV25-1
CASRAGGSEKLFF
>TRBJ2-3|TRBV11-2
CASSLDRTSEYTDTQYF
>TRBJ2-3|TRBV11-2
CASSLDRGGNTQYF
>TRBJ2-7|TRBV2
CASSVGTTYEQYF
>TRBJ1-1|TRBV7-2
CASSLALGNTEAFF
>TRBJ2-3|TRBV5-5
CASSFHQGSTDTQYF
>TRBJ1-2|TRBV11-2
CASSLESGNYGYTF
>TRBJ2-5|TRBV18
CASSGTGETQYF
>TRBJ2-7|TRBV5-6
CASSFVLGQAYEQYF
>TRBJ2-7|TRBV5-4
CASSFGVSSYEQYF
>TRBJ2-5|TRBV5-1
CASSFRDSQETQYF
>TRBJ2-5|TRBV7-8
CASGGTSGTQYF
>TRBJ1-4|TRBV18
CASSPTGGGEKLFF
>TRBJ2-1|TRBV7-2
CASSVLNEQFF
>TRBJ1-1|TRBV9
CASSVEAGGTEAFF
>TRBJ1-2|TRBV18
CASSRDRTYGYTF
>TRBJ1-6|TRBV5-1
CASSLNGGEVVPLHF
>TRBJ2-1|TRBV7-2
CASSLRGQTGNEQFF
>TRBJ2-7|TRBV5-5
CASSWTGAAYEQYF
>TRBJ2-7|TRBV7-4
CAETGTSGRGSYEQYF
>TRBJ2-7|TRBV7-9
CASSQNEEQYF
>TRBJ2-7|TRBV30
CAWSATGPFTYEQYF
>TRBJ2-7|TRBV18
CASSPFRLAGGTYEQYF
>TRBJ1-2|TRBV5-4
CASSLRDIVNYGYTF
>TRBJ1-2|TRBV30
CAWRDLGTGFSSYGYTF
>TRBJ1-1|TRBV11-2
CASSLRRTEAFF
>TRBJ2-3|TRBV27
CASSSHNSDTQYF
>TRBJ1-4|TRBV6-1
CASSWGRTNEKLFF
>TRBJ2-3|TRBV10-2
CASEGLADTDTQYF
>TRBJ1-1|TRBV13
CASSERTEAFF
>TRBJ1-2|TRBV11-2
CASSPRQGGNYGYTF
>TRBJ2-7|TRBV4-1
CASSQERTGLSYEQYF
>TRBJ1-5|TRBV6-5
CASSSDRENQPQHF
>TRBJ1-5|TRBV6-1
CASRQGAFQPQHF
>TRBJ1-1|TRBV7-2
CASSLRSIGTEAFF
>TRBJ2-7|TRBV18
CASSRQRLYEQYF
>TRBJ2-1|TRBV29-1
CSVYGTSGRFF
>TRBJ2-7|TRBV20-1
CSAGSYEQYF
>TRBJ1-2|TRBV18
CASSPRENYGYTF
>TRBJ2-3|TRBV29-1
CSIESPSSTDTQYF
>TRBJ2-1|TRBV4-3
CASQRGLANYNEQFF
>TRBJ2-7|TRBV7-9
CASSLVELISYEQYF
>TRBJ2-1|TRBV9
CASRDGLAESNEQFF
>TRBJ2-3|TRBV7-6
CASSSSGSREDTQYF
>TRBJ2-6|TRBV6-5
CASMKGSGANVLTF
>TRBJ2-3|TRBV5-5
CASSLDGRAIDTQYF
>TRBJ2-7|TRBV6-6
CASSYWGRNEQYF
>TRBJ2-1|TRBV10-3
CAISERGVWNEQFF